These 17 T cell receptor beta chains came from one sample sequenced in a study of regulatory T cells in long-lasting Graves disease. Stated time point: newly diagnosed GD, antithyroid drugs for less than 3 months. PBMC RNA was the source of the TCR library. Assembly of TCR beta libraries relied on iRepertoire HTBI primers together with Arm-PCR of CDR3 regions. Via MiXCR, TCRdb re-called the multiplex PCR reads, giving one row per CDR3 protein. The sample lists a few hundred thousand distinct CDR3 sequences, under 20% occurring once. This sample also appeared in a second study, on T cells in Graves' hyperthyroidism and ophthalmopathy.

This material consisted of peripheral blood mononuclear cells (PBMCs), taken at new diagnosis, from a patient treated with antithyroid drugs. These receptors all come from a woman in her 30s with Graves disease.

The chain joins TRBV3-1 to TRBJ2-2; 8 bases are shared with TRBD1. Germline values: CDR1 LGHDT, CDR2 YNNKEL (reference sequence). The CDR3 totals 14 residues. V shed 4 bases and J 7 bases; nucleotides not matched to a gene: 5. The CDR3 nucleotides read TGTGCCAGCAGCCCCGGGACAGGAAGCGGGGAGCTGTTTTTT. Translated: CASSPGTGSGELFF.

This clonotype was observed many times. The rearrangement links TRBV27 to TRBJ2-1; D gene uncertain. The CDR3 runs 12 residues. Germline V gene lookup returns CDR1 MNHEY and CDR2 SMNVEV (reference sequence). V lost 0 bases and J lost 7, with 4 bases in between. The CDR3 nucleotides are TGTGCCAGCAGTTTATCCTGGAATGAGCAGTTCTTC. This gives the protein CASSLSWNEQFF.

This clonotype was counted a few times. A read error may produce the germline difference seen at one junction end. The chain is built from TRBV7-7 and TRBJ2-5; D possibly corresponds to TRBD1 (6 bases). The CDR3 consists of 15 residues. Germline CDR1 and CDR2: SSHAT and FNYEAQ (reference sequence). The CDR3 DNA reads TGTGCTAGCAGCTTTTTAGACACCCTAGGGGGGACCCAGTACTTC. Encoded protein: CASSFLDTLGGTQYF.

This clonotype has at least ten counts. V gene TRBV19 combines with J gene TRBJ2-3; D call uncertain. The germline V gene encodes CDR1 LNHDA and CDR2 SQIVND (reference sequence). Between the trimmed V and J ends, which lost 4 bases and 4 bases, there was a span of 6 bases. This CDR3 region has 12 residues. CDR3 protein: CASSTYPDTQYF. CDR3 nucleotides: TGTGCCAGTAGTACCTACCCAGATACGCAGTATTTT.

The V call is TRBV28, the J call TRBJ1-1, with D maybe TRBD1 (5 bases). The CDR3 is 15 residues long. Germline-derived CDR1 and CDR2 are MDHEN and SYDVKM. V lost 3 bases to trimming and J lost 0 bases, with 11 bases between them. DNA of the CDR3: TGTGCCAGCAGTTTCCCGGGGACGGTGAACACTGAAGCTTTCTTT. Its protein product is CASSFPGTVNTEAFF.

A few counts support this clonotype. The chain recombines TRBV6-2 or TRBV6-3 with TRBJ2-7, with D perhaps given as TRBD1 or TRBD2 (6 bases each). There are 14 residues in the CDR3. Trimming shortened V by 0 bases and J by 4 bases, and 10 bases separated the two germline ends. The germline V gene has CDR1 MNHEY and CDR2 SVGEGT. The CDR3 region has the DNA TGTGCCAGCAGTTACTCAACAGGGAGGTACGAGCAGTACTTC. Protein sequence: CASSYSTGRYEQYF.

This clonotype was counted ten times or more. Germline and junction disagree at one end, which may indicate a read error. Here the CDR3 reads CASSLVRASNTEAFF. CDR3 in DNA: TGTGCCAGCAGCTTGGTAAGGGCCTCGAACACTGAAGCTTTCTTT. The rearrangement uses TRBV5-1 and TRBJ1-1; D gene ambiguous. Germline-derived CDR1 and CDR2 are SGHRS and YFSETQ. The CDR3 extends over 15 amino acids.

This clonotype was seen ten or more times. The CDR3 region is CASSFGVEQYF. CDR3 coding DNA: TGTGCCAGCAGCTTCGGGGTCGAGCAGTACTTC. The chain employs TRBV5-6 and TRBJ2-7, with a possible D match to TRBD2 (5 bases). This CDR3 is 11 amino acids long. The V and J ends lost 2 bases and 6 bases respectively, with 6 bases between them. Germline V gene sequence: CDR1 SGHDT, CDR2 YYEEEE.

Ten or more counts support this clonotype. DNA of the CDR3: TGCGCCAGCAGCTTGGCGGGGGGACTGGCCTACAATGAGCAGTTCTTC. Residues: CASSLAGGLAYNEQFF. This chain joins TRBV5-1 and TRBJ2-1; 7 positions agree with TRBD2. J gave up 2 bases and V 0 bases, and 5 bases lay outside the gene matches. Germline V gene data show CDR1 as SGHRS and CDR2 as YFSETQ. The CDR3 length is 16 residues.

This clonotype was counted many times. The gene calls are TRBV7-2 and TRBJ1-3, with D unclear. Trimming left V 2 bases short and J 3 bases short, with 5 bases between. This CDR3 region has 13 residues. CDR1 SGHTA and CDR2 FQGNSA come from the germline V gene. The CDR3: CASSLLSGNTIYF. In DNA, the CDR3 is TGTGCCAGCAGCTTACTGAGTGGAAACACCATATATTTT.

This clonotype has at least ten counts. The rearrangement links TRBV20-1 to TRBJ1-2, with a weak D call TRBD1 (6 bases). This CDR3 has 13 amino acids. Germline V gives CDR1 DFQATT, CDR2 SNEGSKA (reference sequence). Trimming took 2 bases from V and 3 from J, leaving 10 bases between them. This chain's CDR3 is CSARRGVDYGYTF. In DNA form, the CDR3 reads TGCAGTGCTAGAAGGGGGGTCGACTATGGCTACACCTTC.

A note on this clonotype: An end of the junction differs from the germline gene, which may be a read error. The rearrangement links TRBV28 to TRBJ2-4; no clear D gene. The CDR3 loop spans 15 amino acids. CDR1 is MDHEN, CDR2 SYDVKM, per germline. CDR3 nucleotides: TGTGCGAGCAGTTTGCAAGGGAATGCCAAAAACATTCAGTACTTC. This sequence encodes CASSLQGNAKNIQYF.

This clonotype has ten or more counts. Germline is not matched at one junction end, which may reflect a read error. The chain recombines TRBV5-1 with TRBJ1-2; tentatively, D is TRBD1 (5 bases). The CDR3 length is 13 residues. Germline loops: CDR1 SGHRS, CDR2 YFSETQ. The CDR3 DNA reads TGTGCCAGCAGCCCGGGACCTGGAGGTGGCTACACCTTC. Protein sequence: CASSPGPGGGYTF.

This clonotype was seen at least ten times. The DNA for the CDR3 is TGTGCCAGCAGCCAAGTGGGGGCTGCTAATGAAAAACTGTTTTTT. This gives the protein CASSQVGAANEKLFF. The chain uses TRBV3-1 and TRBJ1-4, with D possibly being TRBD1 (6 bases). The CDR3 has 15 amino acids. Germline CDR1 LGHDT, CDR2 YNNKEL (reference sequence). V lost 1 base to trimming and J lost 3 bases, with 9 bases between them.

This clonotype came up many times. This chain connects TRBV18 to TRBJ2-5; D call uncertain. The ends were cut back, 2 bases at V and 5 bases at J, with 9 bases in the middle. The CDR3 covers 13 residues. CDR1 is KGHSH and CDR2 is LQKENI in the germline V gene. The CDR3 spells CASSPSSGETQYF. In DNA, the CDR3 is TGTGCCAGCTCACCATCATCCGGTGAGACCCAGTACTTC.

This clonotype was counted many times. CDR3 coding DNA: TGTGCCAGCAGTAATTCAGGGGGCGGTTACGAGCAGTACTTC. Protein product: CASSNSGGGYEQYF. V is TRBV12-3 or TRBV12-4 and J is TRBJ2-7; 8 positions match TRBD1. The CDR3 totals 14 residues. After removal of 5 bases from V and 4 bases from J, the junction contained 7 bases not matched to a gene.

This clonotype occurred many times. J is TRBJ1-2 and V is TRBV6-5; 7 nucleotides agree with TRBD1. The CDR3 is 14 residues long. With V trimmed by 4 bases and J by 8 bases, 10 bases remained unmatched. Germline loops: CDR1 MNHEY, CDR2 SVGAGI. CDR3 in amino acids: CASSSEGAPAGYTF. DNA for the CDR3: TGTGCCAGCAGTTCGGAGGGGGCCCCGGCGGGCTACACCTTC.